This TCR beta chain was recorded in a study of blood T cells in healthy people across ages. Remarks on this clonotype: No antigen is known for it.

Investigators took 9.5 to 10 milliliters of peripheral blood from every donor. Total RNA, at least 5.5 micrograms per sample, was extracted from PBMCs. Using a J-beta primer mix together with a sample-barcoded 5' primer, a second PCR was run for roughly 7 to 11 cycles. TCRdb reanalysed the 5' RACE reads using MiXCR and keeps one entry per CDR3 protein. Among nearly 1 million distinct CDR3 sequences listed, 51% were seen once. Broader study findings: Possibly confounding the expanded clonotype changes was the fact that donor CMV status was unknown.

Germline CDR1 GTSNPN, CDR2 SVGIG (reference sequence). V lost 4 bases and J lost 4; bases outside the gene matches: 3. The CDR3 contains 14 residues. The rearrangement links TRBV30 to TRBJ2-1; TRBD2 agrees at 11 bases. The sequence came from a woman in her fifties or sixties in good health. Sample: blood. Written as DNA, the CDR3 is TGTGCCTGGACCGGGACTAGCGGATACAATGAGCAGTTCTTC. It is translated as CAWTGTSGYNEQFF.